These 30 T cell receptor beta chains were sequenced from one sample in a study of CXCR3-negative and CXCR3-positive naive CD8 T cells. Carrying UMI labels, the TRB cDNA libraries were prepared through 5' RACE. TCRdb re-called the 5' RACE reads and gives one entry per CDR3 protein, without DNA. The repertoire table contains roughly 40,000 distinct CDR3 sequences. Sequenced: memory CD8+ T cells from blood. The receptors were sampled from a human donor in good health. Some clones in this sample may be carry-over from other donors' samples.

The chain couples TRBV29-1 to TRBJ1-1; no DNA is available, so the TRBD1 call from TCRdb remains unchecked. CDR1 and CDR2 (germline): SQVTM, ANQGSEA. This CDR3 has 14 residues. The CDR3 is CSVASWQGLTEAFF.

The CDR3 loop is CSVEGVGQEWDYGYTF. V and J are TRBV29-1 and TRBJ1-2; TCRdb's assignment of TRBD1 cannot be checked, as there is no DNA. The CDR3 covers 16 residues. Germline CDR1 SQVTM, CDR2 ANQGSEA. Variable domain in full (rest from reference TRBV29-1 and TRBJ1-2): SAVISQKPSRDICQRGTSLTIQCQVDSQVTMMFWYRQQPGQSLTLIATANQGSEATYESGFVIDKFPISRPNLTFSTLTVSNMSPEDSSIYLCSVEGVGQEWDYGYTFGSGTRLTVV.

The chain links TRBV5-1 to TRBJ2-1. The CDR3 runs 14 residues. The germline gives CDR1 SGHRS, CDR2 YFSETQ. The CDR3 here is CASSLASYGNEQFF.

The CDR3 loop is CASSPPSNPYLEQYF. This rearrangement joins TRBV18 to TRBJ2-7; TCRdb's D gene call, TRBD1, goes unchecked for lack of DNA. This CDR3 region has 15 residues. From germline, CDR1 is KGHSH and CDR2 LQKENI.

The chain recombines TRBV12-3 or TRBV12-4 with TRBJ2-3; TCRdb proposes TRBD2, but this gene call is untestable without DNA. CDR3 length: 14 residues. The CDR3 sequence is CASSFQGGADTQYF.

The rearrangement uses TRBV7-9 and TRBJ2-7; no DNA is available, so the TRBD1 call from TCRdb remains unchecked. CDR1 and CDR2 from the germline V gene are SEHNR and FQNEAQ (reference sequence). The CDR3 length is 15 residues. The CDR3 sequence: CASSSPGTGGYEQYF.

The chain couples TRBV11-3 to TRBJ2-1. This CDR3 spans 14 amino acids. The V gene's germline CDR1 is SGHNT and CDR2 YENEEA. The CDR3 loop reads CASSLRSSYNEQFF. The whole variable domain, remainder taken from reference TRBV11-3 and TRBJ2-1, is EAGVVQSPRYKIIEKKQPVAFWCNPISGHNTLYWYLQNLGQGPELLIRYENEEAVDDSQLPKDRFSAERLKGVDSTLKIQPAELGDSAVYLCASSLRSSYNEQFFGPGTRLTVL.

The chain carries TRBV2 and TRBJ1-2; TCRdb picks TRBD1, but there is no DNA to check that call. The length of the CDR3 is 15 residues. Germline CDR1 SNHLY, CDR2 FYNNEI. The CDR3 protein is CASKGVTERIYGYTF.

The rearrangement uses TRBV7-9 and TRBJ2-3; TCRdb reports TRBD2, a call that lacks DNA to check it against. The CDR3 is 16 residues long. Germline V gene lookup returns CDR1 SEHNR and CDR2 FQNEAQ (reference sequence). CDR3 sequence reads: CASSFPLGSVEDTQYF.

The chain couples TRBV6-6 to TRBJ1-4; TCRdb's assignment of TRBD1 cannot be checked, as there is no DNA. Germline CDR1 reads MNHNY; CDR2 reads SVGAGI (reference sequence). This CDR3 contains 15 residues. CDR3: CASSPLEGGGEKLFF.

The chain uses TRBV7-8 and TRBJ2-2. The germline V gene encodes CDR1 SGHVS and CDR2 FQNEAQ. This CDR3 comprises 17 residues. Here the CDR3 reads CASSSPLDRRNTGELFF.

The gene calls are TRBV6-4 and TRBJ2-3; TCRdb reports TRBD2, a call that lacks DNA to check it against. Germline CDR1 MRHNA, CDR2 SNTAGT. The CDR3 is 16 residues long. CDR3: CASSDSAGGQTDTQYF.

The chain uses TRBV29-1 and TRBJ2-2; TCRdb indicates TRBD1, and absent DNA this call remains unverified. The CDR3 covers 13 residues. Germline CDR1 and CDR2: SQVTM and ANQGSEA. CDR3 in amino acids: CSVLGGGTGELFF.

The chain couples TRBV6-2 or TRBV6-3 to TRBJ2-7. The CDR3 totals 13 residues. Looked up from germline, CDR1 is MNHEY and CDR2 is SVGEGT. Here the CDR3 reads CASRDRISYEQYF.

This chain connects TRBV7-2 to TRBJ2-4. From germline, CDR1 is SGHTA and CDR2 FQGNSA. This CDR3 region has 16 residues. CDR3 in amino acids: CASSLIGGVAKNIQYF.

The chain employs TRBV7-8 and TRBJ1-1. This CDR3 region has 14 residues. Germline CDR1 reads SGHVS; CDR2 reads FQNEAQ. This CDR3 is CASSLAWGGTEAFF.

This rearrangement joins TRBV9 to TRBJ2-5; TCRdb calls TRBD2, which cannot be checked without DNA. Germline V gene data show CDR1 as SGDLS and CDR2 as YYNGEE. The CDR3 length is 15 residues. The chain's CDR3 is CASSVGGAQQETQYF. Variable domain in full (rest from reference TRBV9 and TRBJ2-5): DSGVTQTPKHLITATGQRVTLRCSPRSGDLSVYWYQQSLDQGLQFLIQYYNGEERAKGNILERFSAQQFPDLHSELNLSSLELGDSALYFCASSVGGAQQETQYFGPGTRLLVL.

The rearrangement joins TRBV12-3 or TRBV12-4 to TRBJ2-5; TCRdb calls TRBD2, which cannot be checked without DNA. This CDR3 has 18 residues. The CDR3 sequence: CASSPGTSGGDFQETQYF.

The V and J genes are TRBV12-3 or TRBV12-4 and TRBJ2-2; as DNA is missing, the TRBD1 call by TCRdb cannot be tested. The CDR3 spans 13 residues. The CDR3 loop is CASSGRGTGELFF.

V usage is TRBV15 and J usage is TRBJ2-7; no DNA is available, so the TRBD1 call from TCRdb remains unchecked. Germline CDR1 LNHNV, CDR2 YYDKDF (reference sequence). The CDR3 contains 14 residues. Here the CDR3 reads CATSRTDGVYEQYF.

The CDR3 sequence is CASRAGVGRGESWAYEQYF. V and J are TRBV7-9 and TRBJ2-7; no DNA is available, so the TRBD1 call from TCRdb remains unchecked. The CDR3 totals 19 residues. CDR1 SEHNR and CDR2 FQNEAQ come from the germline V gene (reference sequence).

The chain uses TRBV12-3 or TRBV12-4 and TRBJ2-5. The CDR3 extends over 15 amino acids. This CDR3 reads CASSLPDLGQETQYF.

The chain's CDR3 is CASSPGQGFNEQYF. The chain recombines TRBV7-3 with TRBJ2-7; as DNA is missing, the TRBD1 call by TCRdb cannot be tested. Germline loops: CDR1 SGHTA, CDR2 FQGTGA. The CDR3 is 14 residues long.

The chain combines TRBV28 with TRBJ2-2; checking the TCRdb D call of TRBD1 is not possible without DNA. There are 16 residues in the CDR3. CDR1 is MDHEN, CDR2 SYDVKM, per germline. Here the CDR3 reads CASSLQRGANTGELFF.

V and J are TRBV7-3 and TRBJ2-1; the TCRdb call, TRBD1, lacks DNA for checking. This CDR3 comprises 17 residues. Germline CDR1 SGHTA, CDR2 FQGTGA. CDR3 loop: CASSLSGGRGSYNEQFF.

The CDR3 sequence: CSVQLSYEQYF. The rearrangement joins TRBV29-1 to TRBJ2-7. This CDR3 region has 11 residues. CDR1 is SQVTM, CDR2 ANQGSEA, per germline.

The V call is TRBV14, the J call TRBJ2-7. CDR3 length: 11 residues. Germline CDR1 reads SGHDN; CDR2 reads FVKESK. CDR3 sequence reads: CASSRDYEQYF.

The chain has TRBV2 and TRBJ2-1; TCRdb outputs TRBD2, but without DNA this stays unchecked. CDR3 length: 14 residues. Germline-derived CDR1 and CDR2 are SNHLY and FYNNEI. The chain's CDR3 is CASSERPGSNEQFF.

The CDR3 spells CASSPDLTYEQFF. The chain has TRBV5-5 and TRBJ2-1. The CDR3 length is 13 residues. Looked up from germline, CDR1 is SGHKS and CDR2 is YYEKEE (reference sequence).

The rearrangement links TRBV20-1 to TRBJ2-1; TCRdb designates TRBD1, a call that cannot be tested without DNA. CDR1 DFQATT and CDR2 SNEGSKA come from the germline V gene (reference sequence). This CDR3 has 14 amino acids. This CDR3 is CSARLPGGYNEQFF.